This TCR beta chain was found in a study of OX40 agonist ivuxolimab in advanced cancers. This table comes from immunoSEQ multiplex PCR, and its TCRdb copy is limited to in-frame clones, with some not included. The repertoire holds about 14,000 clones, with about 90% as singletons. In this sample, this clone turned up many times. This CDR3 contains 15 residues. The sequence was collected from an adult with an advanced solid tumor such as melanoma, head and neck, liver or kidney cancer. This sequence joins TRBV21-1 and TRBJ1-1; the table's D call TRBD1 went unverified against the DNA. TRBV21-1 is marked as a pseudogene. The sequenced sample was CD4+ or CD8+ T cells sorted from blood, obtained in a trial of the OX40 agonist ivuxolimab. The CDR3 loop reads CASSKAYGAYTEAFF. CDR3 DNA sequence: TGTGCCAGCAGCAAAGCCTATGGGGCTTACACTGAAGCTTTCTTT.